The rows below give T cell receptor beta chains drawn from one sample of a study of T cell responses to AZD1222 COVID-19 vaccine. Generated by immunoSEQ multiplex PCR, the TCRdb table keeps only in-frame clones and is missing some. The sample contains some 150,000 clones, 75% to 85% of which appear only once. Specimen: peripheral blood, collected 28 days after the second dose of the MenACWY control vaccine. The source is an adult who received the MenACWY meningococcal vaccine as a control. The CDR3 runs from the conserved cysteine through the conserved F or W. Each record gives: D gene, J gene, V gene, clone size, CDR3 DNA, CDR3 protein. D genes are given only for firm matches. Expanded clones get a size class; other rows say once, few or many, or leave the size out.

D gene: TRBD1; J gene: TRBJ1-4; V gene: TRBV24-1; clone size: once; CDR3 DNA: TGTGCCACCAGTGACTCCGGGACAGTCAATGAAAAACTGTTTTTT; CDR3 protein: CATSDSGTVNEKLFF
D gene: TRBD1; J gene: TRBJ1-2; V gene: TRBV7-9; clone size: .; CDR3 DNA: TGTGCCAGCACCCCCGCTTACAGGGGCAGGGGCTACACCTTC; CDR3 protein: CASTPAYRGRGYTF
D gene: .; J gene: TRBJ1-2; V gene: TRBV4-1; clone size: few; CDR3 DNA: TGCGCCAGCAGCCACGGCCGGGGCAACTACTATGGCTACACCTTC; CDR3 protein: CASSHGRGNYYGYTF
D gene: TRBD1; J gene: TRBJ1-4; V gene: TRBV28; clone size: .; CDR3 DNA: TGTGCCAGCAGTACCGGGACAGGGGCCGAAAAACTGTTTTTT; CDR3 protein: CASSTGTGAEKLFF
D gene: .; J gene: TRBJ1-5; V gene: TRBV6-5; clone size: .; CDR3 DNA: TGTGCCAGCAGGCAGTCGGGGGGGGATCAGCCCCAGCATTTT; CDR3 protein: CASRQSGGDQPQHF
D gene: .; J gene: TRBJ2-7; V gene: TRBV5-6; clone size: .; CDR3 DNA: TGTGCCAGCAGCTTTTCCCGGGGGTGGAACGAGCAGTACTTC; CDR3 protein: CASSFSRGWNEQYF
D gene: TRBD1; J gene: TRBJ2-2; V gene: TRBV19; clone size: few; CDR3 DNA: TGTGCCAGTAGCCAGGGGGCGCCGACCGGGGAGCTGTTTTTT; CDR3 protein: CASSQGAPTGELFF
D gene: .; J gene: TRBJ1-2; V gene: TRBV10-1; clone size: .; CDR3 DNA: TGCGCCAGCAGTCAGGTGGAAAGCGGGGGCTACACCTTC; CDR3 protein: CASSQVESGGYTF
D gene: .; J gene: TRBJ2-7; V gene: TRBV7-3; clone size: .; CDR3 DNA: TGTGCCAGCAGCTCGGCCAATAGCACCCCTGAAAAGTACTTC; CDR3 protein: CASSSANSTPEKYF
D gene: .; J gene: TRBJ1-3; V gene: TRBV5-6; clone size: .; CDR3 DNA: TGTGCCAGCAGCCGGAGGGAGGTGAGATCTGGAAACACCATATATTTT; CDR3 protein: CASSRREVRSGNTIYF
D gene: TRBD1; J gene: TRBJ2-1; V gene: TRBV28; clone size: .; CDR3 DNA: TGTGCCAGCAGTTTCGACAACAGGGGATTATCCGAGCAGTTCTTC; CDR3 protein: CASSFDNRGLSEQFF
D gene: .; J gene: TRBJ2-7; V gene: TRBV5-1; clone size: .; CDR3 DNA: TGCGCCAGCAGCTTGGATGGCAGGGAGTTCTACGAGCAGTACTTC; CDR3 protein: CASSLDGREFYEQYF
D gene: TRBD1; J gene: TRBJ1-1; V gene: TRBV24-1; clone size: .; CDR3 DNA: TGTGCCACCAGTGACTCCGGGACAGGGATGAACACTGAAGCTTTCTTT; CDR3 protein: CATSDSGTGMNTEAFF
D gene: TRBD1; J gene: TRBJ1-2; V gene: TRBV11-2; clone size: .; CDR3 DNA: TGTGCCAGCAGCTCTATACAGGGGGCAGTCGAGGGCTACACCTTC; CDR3 protein: CASSSIQGAVEGYTF
D gene: .; J gene: TRBJ2-4; V gene: TRBV6-5; clone size: few; CDR3 DNA: TGTGCCAGCAGGAGACAGGAAGCCAAAAACATTCAGTACTTC; CDR3 protein: CASRRQEAKNIQYF
D gene: TRBD1; J gene: TRBJ1-4; V gene: TRBV12-3/TRBV12-4; clone size: .; CDR3 DNA: TGTGCCAGCTCGTACGGGACAGCACCAAGTCTGTTTTTT; CDR3 protein: CASSYGTAPSLFF
D gene: TRBD2; J gene: TRBJ2-1; V gene: TRBV3-1/TRBV3-2; clone size: .; CDR3 DNA: TGTGCCAGCAGCCCAGAGGGACTAGCGGGCCCCTACAATGAGCAGTTCTTC; CDR3 protein: CASSPEGLAGPYNEQFF
D gene: .; J gene: TRBJ1-5; V gene: TRBV6-6; clone size: .; CDR3 DNA: TGTGCCAGCATCCGAGAGTCCGGTCAGCCCCAGCATTTT; CDR3 protein: CASIRESGQPQHF
D gene: TRBD1; J gene: TRBJ1-4; V gene: TRBV7-2; clone size: .; CDR3 DNA: TGTGCCAGCAGCCCCACGGGCGCAGGGGGCTGGGAAAAACTGTTTTTT; CDR3 protein: CASSPTGAGGWEKLFF
D gene: .; J gene: TRBJ1-1; V gene: TRBV6-5; clone size: once; CDR3 DNA: TGTGCCGGTAGGGCCAACACTGAAGCTTTCTTT; CDR3 protein: CAGRANTEAFF
D gene: TRBD2; J gene: TRBJ2-2; V gene: TRBV27; clone size: .; CDR3 DNA: TGTGCCAGCAGTTTATCGCGGGGGGGCCCTAACACCGGGGAGCTGTTTTTT; CDR3 protein: CASSLSRGGPNTGELFF
D gene: .; J gene: TRBJ1-1; V gene: TRBV7-3; clone size: .; CDR3 DNA: TGTGCCAGCAGCTTAAGGCCCACCACTAACCGGAACACTGAAGCTTTCTTT; CDR3 protein: CASSLRPTTNRNTEAFF
D gene: .; J gene: TRBJ1-3; V gene: TRBV20-1; clone size: .; CDR3 DNA: TGCAGTGCTAGTGGAGGATTTCGCTCTGGAAACACCATATATTTT; CDR3 protein: CSASGGFRSGNTIYF
D gene: .; J gene: TRBJ1-2; V gene: TRBV19; clone size: .; CDR3 DNA: TGTGCCAGTAGTATAGTGAGGCTCAACTATGGCTACACCTTC; CDR3 protein: CASSIVRLNYGYTF
D gene: .; J gene: TRBJ2-7; V gene: TRBV4-1; clone size: .; CDR3 DNA: TGCGCCAGCAGCCAAGGTATCAGGCAGGGAGTACGCGAGCAGTACTTC; CDR3 protein: CASSQGIRQGVREQYF
D gene: TRBD1; J gene: TRBJ1-2; V gene: TRBV10-2; clone size: .; CDR3 DNA: TGCGCCAGCAGTGAGGTGACCGGGACAGGGGGCGGTGGCTACACCTTC; CDR3 protein: CASSEVTGTGGGGYTF
D gene: .; J gene: TRBJ2-1; V gene: TRBV18; clone size: once; CDR3 DNA: TGTGCCAGCTCACCACCGTTAACGGAGAACGTTAACAATGAGCAGTTCTTC; CDR3 protein: CASSPPLTENVNNEQFF
D gene: .; J gene: TRBJ2-7; V gene: TRBV21-1; clone size: .; CDR3 DNA: TGTGCCAGCAGCAAAGGGGCTGTAGGGCATTTCCCCTACGAGCAGTACTTC; CDR3 protein: CASSKGAVGHFPYEQYF
D gene: TRBD1; J gene: TRBJ1-4; V gene: TRBV6-6; clone size: .; CDR3 DNA: TGTGCCAGCAGTTGGGGACAGGGGGCGACTAATGAAAAACTGTTTTTT; CDR3 protein: CASSWGQGATNEKLFF
D gene: TRBD2; J gene: TRBJ2-7; V gene: TRBV27; clone size: .; CDR3 DNA: TGTGCCAGCAGTTTAAGGCTAGCGGGGACCTACGAGCAGTACTTC; CDR3 protein: CASSLRLAGTYEQYF
D gene: .; J gene: TRBJ2-7; V gene: TRBV5-1; clone size: .; CDR3 DNA: TGCGCCAGCAGCCCGACAGGGAGGAGCTCCTACGAGCAGTACTTC; CDR3 protein: CASSPTGRSSYEQYF
D gene: TRBD1; J gene: TRBJ1-1; V gene: TRBV18; clone size: .; CDR3 DNA: TGTGCCAGCTCACCAGGCACAGGGGGCACTGAAGCTTTCTTT; CDR3 protein: CASSPGTGGTEAFF
D gene: TRBD2; J gene: TRBJ2-2; V gene: TRBV4-1; clone size: .; CDR3 DNA: TGCGCCAGCAGCCAGGATAGCGGGAGGGCGAGTACCGGGGAGCTGTTTTTT; CDR3 protein: CASSQDSGRASTGELFF
D gene: TRBD2; J gene: TRBJ2-1; V gene: TRBV24-1; clone size: once; CDR3 DNA: TGTGCCACCAGTGATTTGAGCGGGGGGGCGGGGAATGAGCAGTTCTTC; CDR3 protein: CATSDLSGGAGNEQFF
D gene: TRBD1; J gene: TRBJ2-3; V gene: TRBV6-5; clone size: .; CDR3 DNA: TGTGCCAGCAGCGGACAGGGTAGAGATACGCAGTATTTT; CDR3 protein: CASSGQGRDTQYF
D gene: .; J gene: TRBJ2-2; V gene: TRBV19; clone size: .; CDR3 DNA: TGTGCCAGTAGTCATGGGTCGGGGCGGACCGGGGAGCTGTTTTTT; CDR3 protein: CASSHGSGRTGELFF
D gene: TRBD1; J gene: TRBJ1-2; V gene: TRBV14; clone size: .; CDR3 DNA: TGTGCCAGCAGCCAACGGGGACAGGCTTATGGCTACACCTTC; CDR3 protein: CASSQRGQAYGYTF
D gene: .; J gene: TRBJ2-7; V gene: TRBV7-9; clone size: few; CDR3 DNA: TGTGCCAGCAGCTCGGGCCTCCCGGGGGAGCAGTACTTC; CDR3 protein: CASSSGLPGEQYF
D gene: .; J gene: TRBJ2-3; V gene: TRBV5-1; clone size: .; CDR3 DNA: TGCGCCAGCAGCTTGGCCCCGGCAGGGTTAGGTACGCAGTATTTT; CDR3 protein: CASSLAPAGLGTQYF
D gene: .; J gene: TRBJ1-1; V gene: TRBV19; clone size: .; CDR3 DNA: TGTGCCAGTAGTAAATTAATGGGATCTAAAAACACTGAAGCTTTCTTT; CDR3 protein: CASSKLMGSKNTEAFF
D gene: .; J gene: TRBJ2-1; V gene: TRBV5-4; clone size: .; CDR3 DNA: TGTGCCAGCAGCCCGACTAGGTTTATCTACAATGAGCAGTTCTTC; CDR3 protein: CASSPTRFIYNEQFF
D gene: TRBD2; J gene: TRBJ2-3; V gene: TRBV4-2; clone size: .; CDR3 DNA: TGTGCCAGCAGGTTCGTGCGGGAGGCAGATACGCAGTATTTT; CDR3 protein: CASRFVREADTQYF
D gene: .; J gene: TRBJ2-5; V gene: TRBV10-3; clone size: .; CDR3 DNA: TGTGCCATCAGTGAGTGGGAGGAGACCCAGTACTTC; CDR3 protein: CAISEWEETQYF
D gene: .; J gene: TRBJ2-5; V gene: TRBV6-6; clone size: .; CDR3 DNA: TGTGCCAGCAGGGAGACAGGCGCCGGCCGCGGGGCCCAGTACTTC; CDR3 protein: CASRETGAGRGAQYF
D gene: .; J gene: TRBJ1-1; V gene: TRBV11-2; clone size: .; CDR3 DNA: TGTGCCAGCAGCCTTACAGAAGTCAGGGGGAACACTGAAGCTTTCTTT; CDR3 protein: CASSLTEVRGNTEAFF